These 13 T cell receptor beta chains were all obtained from the same sample, sequenced in a study of blood T cell repertoires in COVID-19. Repertoires were generated with immunoSEQ multiplex PCR, while TCRdb's copy carries only in-frame clones and drops some. Of just over 6,000 clones in the sample, around nine tenths were seen once. The material sequenced was peripheral blood. The receptors come from a human donor in a cohort sampled during active COVID-19.

The table lists this clone with a count of one. The V call is TRBV3-1 (or the pseudogene TRBV3-2), the J call TRBJ2-3; 9 nucleotides match TRBD2. CDR1 and CDR2 (germline): LGHDT, YNNKEL (reference sequence). This CDR3 is built from 18 residues. V lost 5 bases and J lost 4; bases outside the gene matches: 16. The CDR3 DNA reads TGTGCCAGCAGCTCCACCGTATTAGCGGGAGTTCTCCCAGATACGCAGTATTTT. It is translated as CASSSTVLAGVLPDTQYF.

The chain combines TRBV4-1 with TRBJ1-6; weak D call: TRBD1 (5 bases). This CDR3 has 19 amino acids. Trimming removed 2 bases from V and 6 bases from J, with 23 bases in between. Germline V CDR1 and CDR2: MGHRA, YSYEKL. The CDR3 loop is CASSQTITGGGKGNSPLHF. The CDR3, as DNA: TGCGCCAGCAGCCAAACGATTACCGGGGGAGGGAAGGGTAATTCACCCCTCCACTTT.

The chain recombines TRBV19 with TRBJ2-1, with TRBD2 matching 7 bases. Germline V gene data show CDR1 as LNHDA and CDR2 as SQIVND (reference sequence). V shed 7 bases and J 4 bases; nucleotides not matched to a gene: 10. The CDR3 consists of 15 residues. CDR3 sequence: CASKGSGIRYNEQFF. CDR3 sequence (DNA): TGTGCCAGTAAGGGCAGCGGGATTAGGTACAATGAGCAGTTCTTC.

The chain recombines TRBV5-5 with TRBJ1-2, with D unclear. This CDR3 region has 12 residues. V was pared by 3 bases and J by 8 bases, with 11 bases between. Germline CDR1 is SGHKS and CDR2 is YYEKEE (reference sequence). The CDR3 loop is CASSSALRGYTF. The DNA for the CDR3 is TGTGCCAGCAGCTCGGCTTTGAGGGGCTACACCTTC.

V usage is TRBV10-3 and J usage is TRBJ2-3, with 7 bases matching TRBD2. Looked up from germline, CDR1 is ENHRY and CDR2 is SYGVKD. J lost 2 bases, V lost 6 bases, and 14 bases had no gene match. This CDR3 has 17 residues. The CDR3 sequence: CAISALRGDPFTDTQYF. The CDR3 DNA follows: TGTGCCATCAGCGCCCTTCGGGGGGATCCTTTCACAGATACGCAGTATTTT.

The chain couples TRBV5-4 to TRBJ2-5; 16 nucleotides align to TRBD2. This CDR3 has 16 residues. In germline, CDR1 is SGHNT, CDR2 YYREEE (reference sequence). V gave up 3 bases and J gave up 2 bases; unmatched junction bases: 1. The CDR3 loop is CASSSGLAGGQETQYF. The CDR3 nucleotides are TGTGCCAGCAGCTCGGGACTAGCGGGAGGGCAAGAGACCCAGTACTTC.

The chain recombines TRBV6-6 with TRBJ2-3; TRBD2 matches 14 bases. The J segment lost 1 base and the V segment lost 5 bases, leaving 5 bases of the junction unmatched. The CDR3 length is 17 residues. Germline V gene lookup returns CDR1 MNHNY and CDR2 SVGAGI (reference sequence). CDR3 sequence (DNA): TGTGCCAGCAGTCGCCCGACTAGCGGGAGGGGCACAGATACGCAGTATTTT. Protein product: CASSRPTSGRGTDTQYF.

The chain has TRBV27 and TRBJ2-7, with 7 bases lining up with TRBD2. V lost 5 bases and J lost 3; bases outside the gene matches: 4. The CDR3 has 13 residues. Germline V gene lookup returns CDR1 MNHEY and CDR2 SMNVEV (reference sequence). This CDR3 reads CASSPRDYYEQYF. The CDR3 nucleotides are TGTGCCAGCAGTCCCCGGGACTACTACGAGCAGTACTTC.

This chain joins TRBV6-6 and TRBJ1-1, with TRBD1 identical over 10 bases. The length of the CDR3 is 15 residues. Germline assignment: CDR1 MNHNY and CDR2 SVGAGI (reference sequence). V lost 2 bases to trimming and J lost 6 bases; unmatched junction nucleotides: 6. The CDR3 is CASSYPGQGKAEAFF. The CDR3 DNA is TGTGCCAGCAGTTACCCGGGACAGGGGAAAGCTGAAGCTTTCTTT.

The genes are TRBV18 and TRBJ2-5; D is unresolved. CDR3 length: 15 amino acids. With 3 bases removed from V and 5 bases from J, the gap between germline ends came to 16 bases. CDR1 and CDR2 from the germline V gene are KGHSH and LQKENI. The CDR3 spells CASSPPAASRETQYF. DNA for the CDR3: TGTGCCAGCTCACCTCCGGCAGCCTCGAGGGAGACCCAGTACTTC. Full variable domain (remainder filled in from reference TRBV18 and TRBJ2-5): NAGVMQNPRHLVRRRGQEARLRCSPMKGHSHVYWYRQLPEEGLKFMVYLQKENIIDESGMPKERFSAEFPKEGPSILRIQQVVRGDSAAYFCASSPPAASRETQYFGPGTRLLVL.

The CDR3 here is CASSTAGTFASSGTYEQYF. CDR3 DNA sequence: TGTGCCAGCAGCACCGCCGGGACTTTTGCCTCTAGCGGGACCTACGAGCAGTACTTC. The chain uses TRBV21-1 and TRBJ2-7; TRBD2 reflects the table's D call only, with no check against the DNA. TRBV21-1 is deemed a pseudogene. The CDR3 consists of 19 residues.

J is TRBJ1-5 and V is TRBV6-5; D remains ambiguous. V was shortened by 5 bases and J by 2 bases, with 13 bases between the two germline ends. Germline V CDR1 and CDR2: MNHEY, SVGAGI. The CDR3 consists of 15 residues. The CDR3 spells CASSLGPNGNQPQHF. The CDR3 DNA sequence: TGTGCCAGCAGTCTAGGTCCTAATGGCAATCAGCCCCAGCATTTT.

The gene calls are TRBV6-5 and TRBJ1-5, with D perhaps TRBD1 (6 bases). V dropped 5 bases and J dropped 7 bases, with 18 bases sitting between them. Germline V lookup: CDR1 MNHEY, CDR2 SVGAGI. The CDR3 length is 15 residues. The CDR3 protein is CASSTSGTRNQPQHF. In DNA form, the CDR3 reads TGTGCCAGCAGTACATCCGGGACACGGAACCAGCCCCAGCATTTT.